This T cell receptor beta chain originates from a study of vaccination and CD4 T cells after COVID-19. Turning to the study itself: Each participant underwent a two-dose regimen of either the BNT162b2 or the mRNA-1273 vaccine. Post-COVID samples had a sampling time that fell a median roughly 92 days after diagnosis (range 35 to 161). The study, taken as a whole, reports: Convalescent patients' median share of reactive clones seen only post-vaccination was approximately 90%.

TCRdb analysed the PCR reads with MiXCR anew, one entry per CDR3 protein. The sample consists of some 15,000 distinct CDR3 sequences, approximately 66% of them appearing once. Note on this clonotype: Its specificity is unknown.

Sequencing was performed on CD4+ T cells from blood, taken after SARS-CoV-2 vaccination. This TCR came from a human donor who had recovered from COVID-19.

The CDR3 sequence is CSARGTVAYTGTDNQPQHF. The CDR3 bases are TGCAGTGCTAGAGGCACGGTAGCCTACACCGGGACAGATAATCAGCCCCAGCATTTT. The chain combines TRBV20-1 with TRBJ1-5, with TRBD1 matching over 7 bases. CDR3 length equals 19 residues. V gave up 1 base and J gave up 4 bases; unmatched junction bases: 19. CDR1 and CDR2 (germline): DFQATT, SNEGSKA (reference sequence).